These 20 T cell receptor beta chains came from one sample sequenced in a study of cytomegalovirus exposure and HLA in healthy donors. 60 Vbeta and 13 Jbeta primers were used in PCR. TCRdb keeps only in-frame clones here, not all; method: immunoSEQ multiplex PCR. The table has roughly 180,000 clones, around 80% seen once. Material for sequencing was PBMCs. The origin of the receptors is a woman aged 45-65 years in good health and CMV-seropositive.

The V gene is TRBV28, the J gene TRBJ2-2; D is unresolved. Between the trimmed V and J ends, which lost 8 bases and 1 base, there was a span of 8 bases. Per the germline V gene, CDR1 is MDHEN and CDR2 is SYDVKM. This CDR3 region has 13 residues. The CDR3: CASYRVNTGELFF. DNA for the CDR3: TGTGCCAGCTATCGAGTGAACACCGGGGAGCTGTTTTTT.

The table lists this clone with a few counts. This chain joins TRBV25-1 and TRBJ1-2; a weak D match, TRBD1 (6 bases). The CDR3 consists of 15 residues. Germline assignment: CDR1 MGHDK and CDR2 SYGVNS. With 1 base removed from V and 2 bases from J, the gap between germline ends came to 11 bases. CDR3 sequence reads: CASSESATGNYGYTF. The CDR3 bases are TGTGCCAGCAGTGAATCTGCCACAGGGAACTATGGCTACACCTTC.

The sample holds one count of this clone. The chain couples TRBV5-4 to TRBJ2-5; 7 bases line up with TRBD1. There are 17 residues in the CDR3. V shed 2 bases and J 4 bases; nucleotides not matched to a gene: 14. Germline V CDR1 and CDR2: SGHNT, YYREEE (reference sequence). The CDR3: CASSLPRSTGVGETQYF. The CDR3 nucleotides read TGTGCCAGCAGCTTACCCAGATCAACAGGGGTAGGAGAGACCCAGTACTTC.

V and J are TRBV4-3 and TRBJ2-3; 7 nucleotides agree with TRBD2. Per the germline V gene, CDR1 is LGHNA and CDR2 is YSLEER. V dropped 2 bases and J dropped 5; count of bases not matched to a gene: 4. The CDR3 totals 14 residues. The CDR3 sequence is CASSQYSGGDTQYF. The DNA of the CDR3 is TGCGCCAGCAGCCAATATTCGGGAGGAGATACGCAGTATTTT.

The rearrangement links TRBV5-1 to TRBJ2-1; 8 bases are shared with TRBD1. This CDR3 has 15 residues. V shed 3 bases and J 0 bases; nucleotides not matched to a gene: 2. Germline CDR1 and CDR2: SGHRS and YFSETQ. CDR3 in amino acids: CASSWDRHSYNEQFF. The CDR3 DNA is TGCGCCAGCAGCTGGGACAGGCACTCCTACAATGAGCAGTTCTTC.

The chain combines TRBV2 with TRBJ2-7, with D perhaps TRBD2 (5 bases). This CDR3 is 10 amino acids long. V was clipped by 7 bases and J by 11 bases, with 12 bases between them. Germline V CDR1 and CDR2: SNHLY, FYNNEI. The CDR3 region has the DNA TGTGCCAGCATAGAGGAGGTGGAGTACTTC. Its translation is CASIEEVEYF.

J is TRBJ2-7 and V is TRBV28; D is perhaps TRBD1 (6 bases). CDR1 is MDHEN, CDR2 SYDVKM, per germline. The V and J ends lost 4 bases and 3 bases respectively, with 19 bases between them. This CDR3 has 16 amino acids. The CDR3 region has the DNA TGTGCCAGCAGTTCGAAGGTACAGGGAACCCTCTACGAGCAGTACTTC. The encoded protein is CASSSKVQGTLYEQYF.

About this clone itself: One end of the junction is discordant with germline, which a read error may explain. The chain uses TRBV7-9 and TRBJ2-1; 8 nucleotides line up with TRBD2. The CDR3 contains 18 residues. Germline V gives CDR1 SEHNR, CDR2 FQNEAQ (reference sequence). The CDR3 here is CASTLEAGGSLSYNEQFF. The CDR3, as DNA: TGTGCCAGCACCTTAGAGGCGGGGGGCTCTCTATCCTACAATGAGCAGTTCTTC.

The rearrangement joins TRBV6-5 to TRBJ1-5; no reliable D call. The CDR3 length is 15 residues. Germline loops: CDR1 MNHEY, CDR2 SVGAGI. The germline V and J ends were trimmed by 0 bases and 2 bases, with 8 bases remaining between them. CDR3 nucleotide sequence: TGTGCCAGCAGTTACTCGTACGGGGGCAATCAGCCCCAGCATTTT. It yields the protein CASSYSYGGNQPQHF.

In this sample, this clone turned up a few times. The CDR3 reads CAISESLYGYTF. The CDR3 bases are TGTGCCATCAGTGAGTCCCTCTACGGCTACACCTTC. This sequence joins TRBV10-3 and TRBJ1-2; D ambiguous. V lost 0 bases, J lost 8 bases, and 7 bases lay in between. Per the germline V gene, CDR1 is ENHRY and CDR2 is SYGVKD. The CDR3 is made up of 12 amino acids.

CDR3 amino acids: CASSQVMIGGGSYEQYF. The CDR3 region has the DNA TGCGCCAGCAGCCAAGTGATGATCGGTGGCGGGAGTTACGAGCAGTACTTC. The chain has TRBV4-1 and TRBJ2-7; 7 bases align to TRBD2. V was pared by 1 base and J by 4 bases, with 13 bases of the junction left unmatched. CDR1 is MGHRA and CDR2 is YSYEKL in the germline V gene. The CDR3 runs 17 residues.

This clone was found a few times. This sequence joins TRBV18 and TRBJ2-3; D gene uncertain. Germline values: CDR1 KGHSH, CDR2 LQKENI. The length of the CDR3 is 13 residues. Trimming pared 5 bases from V and 2 bases from J, leaving 8 bases between. The CDR3 sequence: CASSSGNTDTQYF. CDR3 nucleotides: TGTGCCAGCTCATCCGGTAACACAGATACGCAGTATTTT.

The CDR3 reads CASSWGLAGMNEQFF. CDR3 DNA: TGTGCCAGTAGTTGGGGACTAGCGGGAATGAATGAGCAGTTCTTC. The rearrangement joins TRBV19 to TRBJ2-1; TRBD2 matches 13 bases. CDR1 LNHDA and CDR2 SQIVND come from the germline V gene (reference sequence). This CDR3 region has 15 residues. With V trimmed by 5 bases and J by 7 bases, 5 bases remained unmatched.

The rearrangement joins TRBV5-5 to TRBJ2-7; 8 bases line up with TRBD1. The V gene's germline CDR1 is SGHKS and CDR2 YYEKEE (reference sequence). The J segment lost 0 bases and the V segment lost 4 bases, leaving 6 bases of the junction unmatched. This CDR3 has 15 residues. CDR3 DNA: TGTGCCAGCAGCCTTACCGGGACAGGCTCCTACGAGCAGTACTTC. Protein: CASSLTGTGSYEQYF.

This clone has just a few counts. The J gene is TRBJ1-2, the V gene TRBV4-3, with TRBD1 matching 7 bases. Germline V lookup: CDR1 LGHNA, CDR2 YSLEER. Germline trimming cut 3 bases from V and 8 bases from J; bases unmatched to any gene: 12. This CDR3 is 15 amino acids long. The CDR3 bases are TGCGCCAGCAGCCACGTTGAGGGGGCATATTACGGCTACACCTTC. Amino acid sequence: CASSHVEGAYYGYTF.

The chain has TRBV2 and TRBJ2-2, with D possibly TRBD1 on 6 matching bases. The CDR3 sequence is 15 residues long. V was shortened by 4 bases and J by 5 bases, with 14 bases between the two germline ends. Looked up from germline, CDR1 is SNHLY and CDR2 is FYNNEI. The CDR3 reads CASSVARGGTGELFF. DNA for the CDR3: TGTGCCAGCAGTGTGGCCAGGGGTGGGACCGGGGAGCTGTTTTTT.

The V and J genes are TRBV7-2 and TRBJ1-1, with D perhaps matching TRBD1 (5 bases). This CDR3 has 14 residues. CDR1 SGHTA and CDR2 FQGNSA come from the germline V gene. The ends were cut back, 5 bases at V and 4 bases at J, with 14 bases in the middle. CDR3 sequence reads: CASSPKRQGTEAFF. CDR3 DNA sequence: TGTGCCAGCAGCCCCAAGAGGCAGGGCACTGAAGCTTTCTTT.

This chain's CDR3 is CAWSGLAGINEQYF. CDR3 nucleotide sequence: TGTGCCTGGAGTGGCCTAGCGGGGATCAACGAGCAGTACTTC. The rearrangement uses TRBV30 and TRBJ2-7; 9 bases line up with TRBD2. The length of the CDR3 is 14 residues. V shed 1 base, J shed 5 bases, and the junction held 6 bases outside the gene matches. The germline gives CDR1 GTSNPN, CDR2 SVGIG (reference sequence). The full variable domain, its missing parts supplied by reference TRBV30 and TRBJ2-7, is SQTIHQWPATLVQPVGSPLSLECTVEGTSNPNLYWYRQAAGRGLQLLFYSVGIGQISSEVPQNLSASRPQDRQFILSSKKLLLSDSGFYLCAWSGLAGINEQYFGPGTRLTVT.

This clone was seen only once. CDR3 bases: TGTGCCAGCAGCATAACCGGGACTAGCTATGAGCAGTTCTTC. Amino acids: CASSITGTSYEQFF. J is TRBJ2-1 and V is TRBV7-2, with 9 bases fitting TRBD2. The ends lost 5 bases at V and 8 bases at J; junction bases unmatched: 7. This CDR3 comprises 14 residues. Germline values: CDR1 SGHTA, CDR2 FQGNSA. The full variable domain, in which reference TRBV7-2 and TRBJ2-1 provide the parts outside the CDR3, is GAGVSQSPSNKVTEKGKDVELRCDPISGHTALYWYRQSLGQGLEFLIYFQGNSAPDKSGLPSDRFSAERTGGSVSTLTIQRTQQEDSAVYLCASSITGTSYEQFFGPGTRLTVL.

DNA for the CDR3: TGTGCCAGCAGCTTAGAGAGCTCCTATAATTCACCCCTCCACTTT. Translation: CASSLESSYNSPLHF. The V gene is TRBV7-2, the J gene TRBJ1-6; D is unresolved. This CDR3 comprises 15 residues. Trimming pared 1 base from V and 0 bases from J, leaving 4 bases between. The germline gives CDR1 SGHTA, CDR2 FQGNSA.